This TCR beta chain was sequenced for a study of blood T cell repertoires in COVID-19. Study context: The samples span acute and convalescent COVID-19 from the United States, Italy and Spain. T cells, B-cell-depleted T cells, or PBMCs provided the cDNA or gDNA that served as material.

As processed by the authors: Amplification of reference gene primers provided the estimated nucleated cell counts. This table comes from immunoSEQ multiplex PCR, and its TCRdb copy is limited to in-frame clones, with some not included. V, J and clone size derive from that table, while D and trimming were established from the DNA sequence. The table has approximately 260,000 clones, around 90% seen once. V was clipped by 8 bases and J by 8 bases, with 15 bases between them. Germline assignment: CDR1 MGHDK and CDR2 SYGVNS. The CDR3 is 12 residues long. The rearrangement joins TRBV25-1 to TRBJ1-2; possible D gene TRBD1, 5 bases. The source material was peripheral blood. The clonotype comes from a man aged 45-65 years with acute or convalescent COVID-19. CDR3 sequence: CASAGGAPGYTF. Here the CDR3 DNA reads TGTGCCAGCGCCGGCGGGGCGCCAGGCTACACCTTC.